The 10 T cell receptor beta chains listed next were all sequenced from one sample in a study of cytomegalovirus exposure and HLA in healthy donors. With 60 Vbeta and 13 Jbeta primers, the PCR was carried out. Generated by immunoSEQ multiplex PCR, the TCRdb table keeps only in-frame clones and is missing some. This table has roughly 90,000 clones, around 84% appearing once. Sequencing used PBMCs. The receptors shown here come from a woman aged 35 to 49 in good health and CMV-seropositive.

A few counts support this clone. The rearrangement links TRBV6-6 to TRBJ1-4; D is possibly TRBD1 (5 bases). CDR1 is MNHNY, CDR2 SVGAGI, per germline (reference sequence). V lost 8 bases and J lost 0, with 16 bases in between. This CDR3 comprises 16 residues. The CDR3 is CASDWGSFTTNEKLFF. In DNA form, the CDR3 reads TGTGCCAGCGATTGGGGCAGTTTTACAACTAATGAAAAACTGTTTTTT.

The chain employs TRBV11-2 and TRBJ2-7, with 7 bases identical to TRBD1. V lost 1 base and J lost 8; bases outside the gene matches: 8. The CDR3 is 14 residues long. Germline V gives CDR1 SGHAT, CDR2 FQNNGV. CDR3 in amino acids: CASSLGGDRSKQYF. The CDR3 DNA reads TGTGCCAGCAGCTTAGGTGGGGACAGAAGTAAGCAGTACTTC.

The CDR3: CASSLASSYEQYF. In DNA, the CDR3 is TGTGCCAGCAGCTTGGCCTCTTCCTACGAGCAGTACTTC. The rearrangement uses TRBV5-4 and TRBJ2-7; no firm D call. The germline gives CDR1 SGHNT, CDR2 YYREEE (reference sequence). Trimming shortened V by 0 bases and J by 1 base, and 5 bases separated the two germline ends. The CDR3 has 13 amino acids.

There are a few counts of this clone. The chain joins TRBV9 to TRBJ1-6; 10 positions agree with TRBD1. J gave up 7 bases and V 0 bases, and 4 bases lay outside the gene matches. Germline CDR1 SGDLS, CDR2 YYNGEE. The CDR3 sequence is 16 residues long. CDR3 residues: CASSVASGQGNSPLHF. CDR3 in DNA: TGTGCCAGCAGCGTAGCCTCGGGACAGGGGAATTCACCCCTCCACTTT.

The sample holds a few counts of this clone. The chain recombines TRBV28 with TRBJ2-1; D is ambiguous. Germline lookup yields CDR1 MDHEN and CDR2 SYDVKM. This CDR3 contains 15 residues. V was cut by 4 bases and J by 4 bases, with 14 bases left in between. Here the CDR3 DNA reads TGTGCCAGCAGTTCCCAGACATTACGATACAATGAGCAGTTCTTC. Translated, it gives CASSSQTLRYNEQFF.

The chain links TRBV2 to TRBJ2-3; 8 nucleotides match TRBD2. Trimming cost V 6 bases and J 4 bases; bases outside gene matches: 18. Germline CDR1 SNHLY, CDR2 FYNNEI. The CDR3 runs to 18 residues. In DNA, the CDR3 is TGTGCCAGCAGAGCTCCCGTCGGAGCGGGAGAGGGGGCAGATACGCAGTATTTT. Its translation: CASRAPVGAGEGADTQYF.

The CDR3 DNA reads TGTGCCAGCAGCTCGGGACTAGTTCAGGCCTCACCCCTAGCGGATACGCAGTATTTT. It codes for CASSSGLVQASPLADTQYF. The chain links TRBV5-6 to TRBJ2-3, with 8 nucleotides matching TRBD2. From germline, CDR1 is SGHDT and CDR2 YYEEEE. The V and J ends lost 3 bases and 6 bases, in that order; junction bases with no gene match: 21. This CDR3 comprises 19 residues.

This sequence joins TRBV7-3 and TRBJ2-3; D unresolved. V shed 5 bases and J shed 2 bases, with 8 bases lying between them. CDR1 and CDR2 from the germline V gene are SGHTA and FQGTGA. The CDR3 totals 13 residues. CDR3 amino acids: CASSLLFTDTQYF. CDR3 sequence (DNA): TGTGCCAGCAGCCTTCTATTCACAGATACGCAGTATTTT.

The chain uses TRBV6-5 and TRBJ2-2; tentative D call: TRBD2 (5 bases). Germline CDR1 MNHEY, CDR2 SVGAGI. This CDR3 contains 14 residues. The V end was cut by 5 bases, the J end by 1 base, with 8 bases between. CDR3 DNA: TGTGCCAGCAGTCCGAGCGGGAACACCGGGGAGCTGTTTTTT. It translates to CASSPSGNTGELFF.

This clone was detected only once. This chain links TRBV4-1 with TRBJ2-7, with D tentatively TRBD2 (5 bases). V lost 1 base, J lost 9 bases, and 16 bases lay in between. The CDR3 consists of 14 residues. Germline-derived CDR1 and CDR2 are MGHRA and YSYEKL. CDR3 DNA: TGCGCCAGCAGCCAAGGCAGCTATACCGGGGTGCAGTACTTC. It encodes CASSQGSYTGVQYF.